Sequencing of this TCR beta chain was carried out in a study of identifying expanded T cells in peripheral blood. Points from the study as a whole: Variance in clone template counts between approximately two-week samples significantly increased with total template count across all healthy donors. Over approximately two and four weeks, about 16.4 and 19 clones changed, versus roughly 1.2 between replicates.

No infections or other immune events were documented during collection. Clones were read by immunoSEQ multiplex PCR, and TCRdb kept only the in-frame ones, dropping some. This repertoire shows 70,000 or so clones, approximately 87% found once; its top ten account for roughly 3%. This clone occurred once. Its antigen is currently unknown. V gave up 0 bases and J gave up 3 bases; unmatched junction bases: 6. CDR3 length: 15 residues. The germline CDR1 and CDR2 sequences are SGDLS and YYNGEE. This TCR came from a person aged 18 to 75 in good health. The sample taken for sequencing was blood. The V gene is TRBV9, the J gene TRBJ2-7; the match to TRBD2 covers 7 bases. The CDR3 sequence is CASSVAYGRFYEQYF. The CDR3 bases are TGTGCCAGCAGCGTAGCTTACGGGAGGTTCTACGAGCAGTACTTC.